The next 11 T cell receptor beta chains were all read from a single sample in a study of shared clonotypes between healthy human individuals. Assay used: immunoSEQ multiplex PCR; TCRdb lists only in-frame clones, some missing. This sample has hundreds of thousands of clones, with almost 97% found just once. Sequenced material: naive CD4+ T cells sorted from blood. Subset specified: CD45RA+ positively selected. The receptors come from a woman aged 25 to 45 in good health.

This chain connects TRBV4-1 to TRBJ2-7; no firm D call. CDR1 MGHRA and CDR2 YSYEKL come from the germline V gene. The CDR3 covers 16 residues. The germline V and J ends were trimmed by 4 bases and 0 bases, with 16 bases remaining between them. The CDR3 region has the DNA TGCGCCAGCAGCCTAAGCTCTAGTTCTAGCTCCTACGAGCAGTACTTC. Encoded protein: CASSLSSSSSSYEQYF.

As concerns this clone: Different DNA sequences within this sample yield the same CDR3. V gene TRBV7-2 combines with J gene TRBJ2-7, with a possible D match to TRBD2 (6 bases). V was clipped by 0 bases and J by 0 bases, with 6 bases between them. Germline CDR1 reads SGHTA; CDR2 reads FQGNSA. This CDR3 is built from 14 residues. The chain's CDR3 is CASSLARDSYEQYF. The CDR3 coding sequence is TGTGCCAGCAGCTTAGCGCGGGACTCCTACGAGCAGTACTTC.

The gene calls are TRBV19 and TRBJ2-3; the match to TRBD2 covers 7 bases. The CDR3 runs to 17 residues. J gave up 8 bases and V 1 base, and 15 bases lay outside the gene matches. CDR1 is LNHDA and CDR2 is SQIVND in the germline V gene (reference sequence). The CDR3 DNA sequence: TGTGCCAGTAGTATAGTATCCGGACGGGAGGCCGGAGGTACGCAGTATTTT. It specifies CASSIVSGREAGGTQYF.

The chain joins TRBV9 to TRBJ2-3; the D gene could be TRBD1 or TRBD2 (6 bases each). Trimming left V 5 bases short and J 5 bases short, with 18 bases between. This CDR3 spans 15 amino acids. CDR1 is SGDLS and CDR2 is YYNGEE in the germline V gene. This CDR3 reads CASRRGAGKEDTQYF. In nucleotides, the CDR3 is TGTGCCAGCAGGAGGGGGGCAGGGAAGGAAGATACGCAGTATTTT. The entire variable domain, with the rest obtained from reference TRBV9 and TRBJ2-3, is as follows: DSGVTQTPKHLITATGQRVTLRCSPRSGDLSVYWYQQSLDQGLQFLIQYYNGEERAKGNILERFSAQQFPDLHSELNLSSLELGDSALYFCASRRGAGKEDTQYFGPGTRLTVL.

The V call is TRBV19, the J call TRBJ2-1, with 9 bases matching TRBD1. The CDR3 runs 15 residues. Losses at the gene ends were 4 bases for V and 1 base for J; bases not matched to a gene: 2. CDR1 is LNHDA and CDR2 is SQIVND in the germline V gene (reference sequence). CDR3 nucleotides: TGTGCCAGTAGTACGGACAGGGGATCCTACAATGAGCAGTTCTTC. It encodes CASSTDRGSYNEQFF.

The genes are TRBV5-5 and TRBJ1-2; 9 positions match TRBD1. This CDR3 contains 14 residues. CDR1 and CDR2 from the germline V gene are SGHKS and YYEKEE (reference sequence). V lost 3 bases, J lost 4 bases, and 4 bases stayed unmatched. The DNA of the CDR3 is TGTGCCAGCAGCTCACAGGGGGCGAGCTATGGCTACACCTTC. Its translation: CASSSQGASYGYTF.

V and J are TRBV5-6 and TRBJ2-2; 10 bases match TRBD1. Per germline, CDR1 SGHDT and CDR2 YYEEEE. Trimming cost V 2 bases and J 2 bases; bases outside gene matches: 3. This CDR3 has 16 residues. The CDR3 nucleotides read TGTGCCAGCAGCTTCCGGGACAGGGGCAACACCGGGGAGCTGTTTTTT. Translation gives CASSFRDRGNTGELFF.

In its sample, this clone was seen once. This rearrangement joins TRBV28 to TRBJ2-7; a possible D gene is TRBD1 (5 bases). V lost 4 bases and J 5 bases, leaving 15 bases between the germline ends. CDR3 size: 14 residues. Germline-derived CDR1 and CDR2 are MDHEN and SYDVKM. CDR3 sequence reads: CASSSSGQAHEQYF. CDR3 bases: TGTGCCAGCAGTTCGTCCGGACAAGCCCACGAGCAGTACTTC.

The CDR3 spells CASSFGLAGSTDTQYF. The CDR3 DNA is TGTGCCAGCAGCTTCGGACTAGCGGGAAGTACAGATACGCAGTATTTT. The V call is TRBV7-9, the J call TRBJ2-3, with TRBD2 identical over 12 bases. Trimming cost V 3 bases and J 3 bases; bases outside gene matches: 4. The CDR3 consists of 16 residues. Germline CDR1 SEHNR, CDR2 FQNEAQ (reference sequence).

CDR3 coding DNA: TGTGCCAGCAGCTCCGGGACACCGAGCTCCTACAATGAGCAGTTCTTC. Protein sequence: CASSSGTPSSYNEQFF. This sequence joins TRBV5-5 and TRBJ2-1, with D maybe TRBD1 (6 bases). Germline V gives CDR1 SGHKS, CDR2 YYEKEE (reference sequence). This CDR3 spans 16 amino acids. V was cut by 3 bases and J by 0 bases, with 13 bases left in between.

This sequence joins TRBV7-3 and TRBJ2-1; D is possibly TRBD2 (7 bases). The CDR3 is 15 residues long. From germline, CDR1 is SGHTA and CDR2 FQGTGA. Trimming took off 7 bases at V and 6 bases at J, with 19 bases between the two ends. The CDR3 loop is CASTSRGANINEQFF. CDR3 in DNA: TGTGCCAGCACCTCACGGGGGGCGAATATCAATGAGCAGTTCTTC.